Sequencing of this TCR beta chain was carried out in a study of blood T cell repertoires in COVID-19 (TCRdb year 2020). In terms of the full investigation: Samples covering the acute and convalescent phases of COVID-19 were provided by collaborators in the United States, Italy and Spain. The prospective study material was composed of cDNA or gDNA derived from T cells, B-cell-depleted T cells, or PBMCs. Subjects who had been exposed to COVID-19, were actively infected with it, or had recovered from it provided the deeply sampled blood TCRbeta repertoires that made up the dataset. The repertoires were released in a freely available public database meant as a resource for research on the immune response to SARS-CoV-2. The samples were drawn from the first 160 participants of the ongoing ImmuneRACE study and from under 1,500 subjects provided by 6 global collaborators. Nearly every sample came with metadata listing a de-identified subject ID, COVID-19 status, age in years and sex. HLA class I and class II types, where available, came from metadata supplied by the sample provider rather than from assay-based typing.

The immunoSEQ Assay, a bias-controlled multiplex PCR, was used to amplify TCRbeta CDR3 regions from genomic DNA. As for the original processing: The number of nucleated cells in each sample was estimated from the amplification of reference gene primers within the assay. Sequence reads were collapsed and filtered to measure the absolute abundance of every unique TCRbeta CDR3 rearrangement. For each sample, productive Simpson clonality was calculated as the square root of Simpson's diversity index over productive rearrangements. TCRdb obtained this table from immuneACCESS and retained in-frame rearrangements with V and J assigned. These tables miss some clones; where compared with another copy, unresolved V genes account for less than half of the shortfall, and the remainder is unexplained. From that table come the V and J calls and clone size; the DNA was used to work out D and trimming. Recorded for this sample are about 150,000 clones; 60% to 85% of them occurred a single time. About 9% of the sample comes from the top ten.

Between the V and J ends, shortened by 5 bases and 1 base respectively, the junction contains 21 bases. The CDR3 numbers 17 residues from cysteine through phenylalanine. The entry retains the CDR3 DNA only, 51 bases that are in frame from base 1. The germline V gene encodes CDR1 LNHDA and CDR2 SQIVND (reference sequence). Whole blood was collected in K2EDTA tubes by collaborating institutions according to the institutions' own protocols. For TCRbeta analysis, collaborators shipped samples in one of three forms: frozen whole blood, isolated PBMCs, or DNA extracted from either of those sample types. On this clone itself: What antigen it recognizes has not been identified. Base qualities are missing; no much larger clone stands one base away.

Beyond this particular receptor, the publication reports: The amount of clinical and demographic metadata varied by source and participant and was provided uncurated.

The chain employs TRBV19 and TRBJ2-7; a tentative D call is TRBD2 (7 bases match). This clonotype was sampled from a man between 50 and 59 years old with active or convalescent COVID-19. The sequencing sample was made of peripheral blood. CDR3 loop: CASSPLTGAGDSYEQYF. The nucleotide sequence is given as TGTGCCAGTAGTCCACTGACGGGGGCGGGGGATTCCTACGAGCAGTACTTC.